The 24 T cell receptor beta chains below come from one sample, sequenced in a study of blood T cell repertoires in COVID-19 (dated by TCRdb to 2018 to 2021). Library prep was done by the immunoSEQ multiplex PCR assay. TCRdb holds this immuneACCESS table with in-frame rearrangements only. Some clones are missing; in checked studies, unresolved V genes explain under half, and the rest has no known cause. Within this sample are about 90,000 clones, with 92% of them counted one time only. In total, the top ten clones hold 6.3% of the sample. Sample: peripheral blood. Receptors were obtained from a woman in her sixties or seventies with active COVID-19.

The genes are TRBV6-6 and TRBJ1-2, with D unresolved. With 5 bases removed from V and 2 bases from J, the gap between germline ends came to 21 bases. The germline V gene encodes CDR1 MNHNY and CDR2 SVGAGI (reference sequence). This CDR3 region has 17 residues. CDR3 protein: CASSPHYGGGKNYGYTF. CDR3 bases: TGTGCCAGCAGTCCCCATTACGGCGGCGGGAAAAACTATGGCTACACCTTC.

The chain recombines TRBV4-1 with TRBJ1-1; no firm D call. The CDR3 is 16 residues long. CDR1 MGHRA and CDR2 YSYEKL come from the germline V gene. The V gene lost 1 base and the J gene lost 10 bases, with 22 bases spanning the gap. In DNA, the CDR3 is TGCGCCAGCAGCCAAGGTGGGGAGGGAAAAAAACTAGGAGCTTTCTTT. Encoded protein: CASSQGGEGKKLGAFF.

The chain recombines TRBV3-1 (or the pseudogene TRBV3-2) with TRBJ2-7; D is possibly TRBD1 (7 bases). The V gene lost 4 bases and the J gene lost 6 bases, with 13 bases spanning the gap. The CDR3 consists of 13 residues. The germline CDR1 and CDR2 sequences are LGHDT and YNNKEL (reference sequence). The CDR3 loop is CASSPRQGGEQYF. DNA for the CDR3: TGTGCCAGCAGCCCGAGACAGGGAGGCGAGCAGTACTTC.

This clone was seen only once. V usage is TRBV11-2 and J usage is TRBJ2-7, with 7 bases that match TRBD1. Germline V lookup: CDR1 SGHAT, CDR2 FQNNGV. V lost 5 bases and J lost 3; bases outside the gene matches: 4. CDR3 length: 13 residues. The CDR3 loop is CASSTDRNYEQYF. The CDR3, as DNA: TGTGCCAGCAGCACGGACAGGAACTACGAGCAGTACTTC.

The chain carries TRBV24-1 and TRBJ2-7; 8 bases are a match to TRBD1. Germline trimming cut 8 bases from V and 2 bases from J; bases unmatched to any gene: 4. Germline assignment: CDR1 KGHDR and CDR2 SFDVKD. The length of the CDR3 is 13 residues. The CDR3 nucleotides read TGTGCCACCACTCAGGGGGCGGCCTACGAGCAGTACTTC. Its protein product is CATTQGAAYEQYF.

For this clone: Other DNA sequences within the sample encode an identical CDR3. The chain couples TRBV28 to TRBJ2-1, with 9 bases fitting TRBD2. J gave up 1 base and V 6 bases, and 4 bases lay outside the gene matches. This CDR3 is 15 amino acids long. Per germline, CDR1 MDHEN and CDR2 SYDVKM. This chain's CDR3 is CASRGGGASYNEQFF. CDR3 sequence (DNA): TGTGCCAGCAGGGGCGGGGGGGCTTCCTACAATGAGCAGTTCTTC.

The V and J genes are TRBV5-1 and TRBJ2-3; D unclear. V was clipped by 0 bases and J by 2 bases, with 10 bases between them. The CDR3 totals 15 residues. CDR1 and CDR2 (germline): SGHRS, YFSETQ. CDR3 coding DNA: TGCGCCAGCAGCTTGGCCTGGGCGTTCACAGATACGCAGTATTTT. Residues: CASSLAWAFTDTQYF. The complete variable domain, with remaining parts taken from reference TRBV5-1 and TRBJ2-3, reads KAGVTQTPRYLIKTRGQQVTLSCSPISGHRSVSWYQQTPGQGLQFLFEYFSETQRNKGNFPGRFSGRQFSNSRSEMNVSTLELGDSALYLCASSLAWAFTDTQYFGPGTRLTVL.

The gene calls are TRBV12-5 and TRBJ2-1; 9 bases line up with TRBD1. The CDR3 is made up of 19 amino acids. Germline assignment: CDR1 LGHNT and CDR2 FRNRAP. V lost 2 bases to trimming and J lost 7 bases; unmatched junction nucleotides: 18. CDR3 nucleotide sequence: TGTGCTAGTGGTTTGTCCCCCAAAACCGGGGACAGGGAAAAGAATGAGCAGTTCTTC. As protein: CASGLSPKTGDREKNEQFF.

The chain couples TRBV7-6 to TRBJ1-1; unclear D gene. The CDR3 sequence is 15 residues long. Between the trimmed V and J ends, which lost 4 bases and 0 bases, there was a span of 12 bases. Germline V CDR1 and CDR2: SGHVS, FNYEAQ. The CDR3 coding sequence is TGTGCCAGCAGCTCCCTGGGCACCCTGAACACTGAAGCTTTCTTT. Its translation: CASSSLGTLNTEAFF.

This chain uses TRBV6-5 with TRBJ2-7, with a weak D call TRBD1 (6 bases). V lost 2 bases to trimming and J lost 2 bases, with 10 bases between them. The CDR3 has 14 residues. CDR1 MNHEY and CDR2 SVGAGI come from the germline V gene. The CDR3 region is CASSYGDTPYEQYF. In DNA form, the CDR3 reads TGTGCCAGCAGTTACGGGGACACCCCCTACGAGCAGTACTTC.

The rearrangement joins TRBV4-1 to TRBJ1-2, with D uncertain. CDR3 size: 14 residues. CDR1 is MGHRA and CDR2 is YSYEKL in the germline V gene. V was cut by 0 bases and J by 4 bases, with 9 bases left in between. The CDR3: CASSQERGSYGYTF. The CDR3, as DNA: TGCGCCAGCAGCCAAGAAAGAGGGAGCTATGGCTACACCTTC.

This chain connects TRBV2 to TRBJ2-7; D unclear. Germline V gene sequence: CDR1 SNHLY, CDR2 FYNNEI. The CDR3 has 12 amino acids. The V and J ends lost 4 bases and 2 bases respectively, with 6 bases between them. The CDR3 loop reads CASSAIPYEQYF. The CDR3 DNA sequence: TGTGCCAGCAGTGCCATCCCCTACGAGCAGTACTTC.

The chain recombines TRBV7-2 with TRBJ2-3; D is perhaps TRBD2 (6 bases). The germline V and J ends were trimmed by 0 bases and 5 bases, with 12 bases remaining between them. The CDR3 covers 15 residues. The V gene's germline CDR1 is SGHTA and CDR2 FQGNSA. DNA of the CDR3: TGTGCCAGCAGCTTAGCGGCCCGGGGACTAGATACGCAGTATTTT. Translated: CASSLAARGLDTQYF.

This clone has a single count. V usage is TRBV4-3 and J usage is TRBJ1-3, with 9 bases fitting TRBD1. Germline V lookup: CDR1 LGHNA, CDR2 YSLEER. V shed 4 bases and J 0 bases; nucleotides not matched to a gene: 1. This CDR3 contains 15 residues. The CDR3 coding sequence is TGCGCCAGCAGCCGGGACAGGGTCTCTGGAAACACCATATATTTT. Translated, it gives CASSRDRVSGNTIYF.

This chain uses TRBV7-8 with TRBJ2-7; 10 bases line up with TRBD2. V lost 1 base to trimming and J lost 7 bases; unmatched junction nucleotides: 7. This CDR3 has 15 residues. CDR1 and CDR2 from the germline V gene are SGHVS and FQNEAQ. The CDR3 loop reads CASSLGGTSVREQYF. CDR3 DNA sequence: TGTGCCAGCAGCTTAGGTGGGACTAGCGTTCGGGAGCAGTACTTC.

The chain has TRBV6-5 and TRBJ1-1, with a possible D match to TRBD1 (6 bases). Trimming took off 2 bases at V and 3 bases at J, with 7 bases between the two ends. This CDR3 is built from 13 residues. Germline lookup yields CDR1 MNHEY and CDR2 SVGAGI. The chain's CDR3 is CASSYRTDTEAFF. CDR3 sequence (DNA): TGTGCCAGCAGTTACCGGACAGACACTGAAGCTTTCTTT.

The V gene is TRBV13, the J gene TRBJ1-4; D is uncertain. Deletions cut 4 bases from V and 4 bases from J, with 4 bases between. Per the germline V gene, CDR1 is PRHDT and CDR2 is FYEKMQ (reference sequence). The CDR3 totals 12 residues. The CDR3 nucleotides read TGTGCCAGCAGCTACTATAATGAAAAACTGTTTTTT. This sequence encodes CASSYYNEKLFF.

V and J are TRBV6-1 and TRBJ2-4; a weak D match, TRBD2 (5 bases). The germline V gene has CDR1 MNHNS and CDR2 SASEGT. Trimming stripped 0 bases from V and 0 bases from J, with 12 bases between. This CDR3 contains 17 residues. The DNA for the CDR3 is TGTGCCAGCAGTGAAGCAACTAGGAGGCTAGCCAAAAACATTCAGTACTTC. This sequence encodes CASSEATRRLAKNIQYF.

The V call is TRBV2, the J call TRBJ2-7, with a weak D call TRBD1 (5 bases). Per germline, CDR1 SNHLY and CDR2 FYNNEI. With 7 bases removed from V and 7 bases from J, the gap between germline ends came to 17 bases. CDR3 size: 13 residues. The CDR3 bases are TGTGCCAGCAAAAAAGGGGAAGTCCTGGAGCAGTACTTC. It encodes CASKKGEVLEQYF.

The sample holds one count of this clone. This chain uses TRBV9 with TRBJ2-7, with no clear D. The germline V gene has CDR1 SGDLS and CDR2 YYNGEE. The CDR3 is 15 residues long. Trimming took 3 bases from V and 3 from J, leaving 16 bases between them. Written as DNA, the CDR3 is TGTGCCAGCAGCGCAGGCCCCACCTTGGGCTACGAGCAGTACTTC. Amino acid sequence: CASSAGPTLGYEQYF. The full variable domain, in which reference TRBV9 and TRBJ2-7 provide the parts outside the CDR3, is DSGVTQTPKHLITATGQRVTLRCSPRSGDLSVYWYQQSLDQGLQFLIQYYNGEERAKGNILERFSAQQFPDLHSELNLSSLELGDSALYFCASSAGPTLGYEQYFGPGTRLTVT.

The chain joins TRBV7-8 to TRBJ2-5; 15 nucleotides line up with TRBD2. V lost 5 bases and J lost 4; bases outside the gene matches: 5. The CDR3 length is 16 residues. Germline V gene lookup returns CDR1 SGHVS and CDR2 FQNEAQ. The CDR3 DNA sequence: TGTGCCAGCAGCCCAGGACTAGCGGGGGGGAGAGAGACCCAGTACTTC. Translating it yields CASSPGLAGGRETQYF.

The V call is TRBV28, the J call TRBJ1-5; TRBD1 matches at 9 bases. With 6 bases clipped from V and 9 bases from J, the junction kept 9 bases outside the gene matches. CDR1 and CDR2 from the germline V gene are MDHEN and SYDVKM. This CDR3 contains 14 residues. CDR3 DNA: TGTGCCAGCAGGCAGACAGGGGGTGCCCCGCCCCAGCATTTT. Amino acid sequence: CASRQTGGAPPQHF.

This clone appeared a single time. This chain connects TRBV13 to TRBJ2-7, with D hard to call. This CDR3 contains 13 residues. The V end lost 2 bases, the J end lost 5 bases, and 10 bases lay between the germline ends. The V gene's germline CDR1 is PRHDT and CDR2 FYEKMQ (reference sequence). The DNA for the CDR3 is TGTGCCAGCAGCTTATCGCTAGATCACGAGCAGTACTTC. Protein sequence: CASSLSLDHEQYF.

Notes on this clone: One end of the junction does not line up with germline, which may come from a read error. V gene TRBV3-1 (or the pseudogene TRBV3-2) combines with J gene TRBJ2-2, with a weak D call TRBD1 (6 bases). The germline gives CDR1 LGHDT, CDR2 YNNKEL (reference sequence). This CDR3 has 15 residues. The CDR3 region is CASSQRMTGTEELFF. The CDR3 nucleotides read TGTGCCAGCAGCCAGAGGATGACAGGAACCGAGGAGCTGTTTTTT.